This TCR beta chain was obtained from a study of neurological immune-mediated disorders. The V gene's germline CDR1 is KGHSH and CDR2 LQKENI. V lost 5 bases to trimming and J lost 5 bases, with 18 bases between them. The CDR3 runs to 15 residues. Time point of the sample: longitudinal time-point 3. A total of 2 million PBMCs stored at -80 degrees C provided the unsorted libraries. General study points: Multiple sclerosis was found to have the least TCR clonal expansion, below healthy controls, and HTLV-1-associated myelopathy the most.

Points on this clonotype: The antigen is undetermined.

The cDNA was generated through 5'RACE incorporating 10-nucleotide random UMIs. MiXCR was run by TCRdb on the 5' RACE reads, yielding one entry per CDR3 protein. The sample includes 95,000 to 110,000 distinct CDR3 sequences, 10% to 11% seen only once; the top ten take approximately 3.4%. This receptor was taken from a female donor with HTLV-1-associated myelopathy (HAM/TSP). The chain couples TRBV18 to TRBJ1-1; possibly TRBD1 for D (6 bases). The sample consisted of PBMCs. The CDR3 loop reads CASSAVGQMGTEAFF. The CDR3 coding sequence is TGTGCCAGCTCAGCAGTTGGACAGATGGGTACTGAAGCTTTCTTT.